This T cell receptor beta chain was obtained from a study of blood T cell repertoires in COVID-19. Authors' data handling: Amplification of reference gene primers was used by the study to estimate nucleated cell counts. Measured with immunoSEQ multiplex PCR; TCRdb has only the in-frame clones, and not every one. That table furnishes V, J and clone size, whereas the DNA furnished D and trimming. Among roughly 80,000 clones, 85% to 95% were seen once, and the ten largest hold about 1.8%. CDR1 and CDR2 (germline): SGHRS, YFSETQ. V lost 1 base to trimming and J lost 6 bases; unmatched junction nucleotides: 8. CDR3 length: 15 residues.

This TCR was sampled from a man aged 55 to 70 with acute or convalescent COVID-19. The chain combines TRBV5-1 with TRBJ2-3; 7 positions agree with TRBD1. Source material: peripheral blood. For the CDR3, the DNA is TGCGCCAGCAGCTTGACGACAGGGAACGAGGATACGCAGTATTTT. It yields the protein CASSLTTGNEDTQYF.